The source of this TCR beta chain is a study of cytomegalovirus exposure and HLA in healthy donors. Libraries were prepared by immunoSEQ multiplex PCR; TCRdb keeps only in-frame clonotypes and omits some of them. The table lists 65,000 to 80,000 clones, 94% of them singletons. Separate from the approximately 670-subject first cohort, the approximately 130-subject validation cohort was the one that the donors belonged to. A word on this clone: What it recognizes is unknown.

Germline V gene lookup returns CDR1 SGHNT and CDR2 YYREEE (reference sequence). The junction had 4 bases not matched to a gene; V was cut back by 2 bases and J by 5 bases. The CDR3 length is 15 residues. Study-wide points: The study flagged around 160 TCR beta chains as cytomegalovirus-associated. One later analysis, an examination of the 120 or so validation repertoires, found that first-cohort TCR clusters tended to co-occur in them. For most TCR sequences rarity was the rule, although some public TCRs occurred in many donors.

The clonotype comes from a woman in her late teens or twenties in good health and CMV-seropositive. The sample taken for sequencing was PBMCs. The chain uses TRBV5-4 and TRBJ2-3; TRBD2 agrees at 11 bases. The CDR3 protein is CASSFSGGAKDTQYF. The CDR3 DNA sequence: TGTGCCAGCAGCTTTAGCGGGGGGGCCAAAGATACGCAGTATTTT.